Shown below are 11 T cell receptor beta chains from a single sample sequenced in a study of radiotherapy plus CTLA-4 blockade in lung cancer. Generated by immunoSEQ multiplex PCR, the TCRdb table keeps only in-frame clones and is missing some. The data show some 90,000 clones, roughly 87% seen once. The sequencing used peripheral blood, collected from a patient treated with radiotherapy plus ipilimumab. The receptor source for this set is a human donor with non-small cell lung cancer who had stable disease on radiotherapy plus ipilimumab.

This clone was detected only once. The gene calls are TRBV10-3 and TRBJ2-1, with 7 bases matching TRBD1. J gave up 6 bases and V 4 bases, and 3 bases lay outside the gene matches. The length of the CDR3 is 13 residues. Germline assignment: CDR1 ENHRY and CDR2 SYGVKD. The CDR3 spells CAISGPGGNEQFF. In DNA form, the CDR3 reads TGTGCCATCAGTGGCCCAGGGGGCAATGAGCAGTTCTTC.

This clone was detected a few times. The chain uses TRBV18 and TRBJ2-5; 14 bases map to TRBD2. The CDR3 runs to 16 residues. Germline CDR1 is KGHSH and CDR2 is LQKENI. The V and J ends lost 4 bases and 3 bases, in that order; junction bases with no gene match: 4. The CDR3 region is CASSRRLAGGEETQYF. CDR3 bases: TGTGCCAGCTCACGCCGACTAGCGGGAGGGGAAGAGACCCAGTACTTC.

This clone is a singleton in its sample. The junction differs from germline at one of its ends, possibly a read error. V and J are TRBV30 and TRBJ2-3; TRBD1 agrees at 12 bases. Germline-derived CDR1 and CDR2 are GTSNPN and SVGIG (reference sequence). This CDR3 region has 15 residues. The CDR3 nucleotides are TGTGCCTGGAGTGCCGGGACAGGGGGCACGGATACGCAGTATTTT. It is translated as CAWSAGTGGTDTQYF. The variable domain in full, completed from reference TRBV30 and TRBJ2-3, reads SQTIHQWPATLVQPVGSPLSLECTVEGTSNPNLYWYRQAAGRGLQLLFYSVGIGQISSEVPQNLSASRPQDRQFILSSKKLLLSDSGFYLCAWSAGTGGTDTQYFGPGTRLTVL.

This chain uses TRBV5-1 with TRBJ2-7, with no clear D. In germline, CDR1 is SGHRS, CDR2 YFSETQ. This CDR3 comprises 14 residues. V lost 0 bases to trimming and J lost 2 bases, with 9 bases between them. The CDR3 is CASSLEGTTYEQYF. DNA of the CDR3: TGCGCCAGCAGCTTGGAGGGCACTACCTACGAGCAGTACTTC.

The V and J genes are TRBV28 and TRBJ2-7; 9 bases map to TRBD1. Looked up from germline, CDR1 is MDHEN and CDR2 is SYDVKM. The CDR3 totals 14 residues. V lost 6 bases, J lost 8 bases, and 11 bases stayed unmatched. In DNA, the CDR3 is TGTGCCAGCAGAGGCCGGGACAGGGAGCTTCAGCAGTACTTC. Translated: CASRGRDRELQQYF. Together with reference TRBV28 and TRBJ2-7, the CDR3 gives the full variable domain: DVKVTQSSRYLVKRTGEKVFLECVQDMDHENMFWYRQDPGLGLRLIYFSYDVKMKEKGDIPEGYSVSREKKERFSLILESASTNQTSMYLCASRGRDRELQQYFGPGTRLTVT.

The chain recombines TRBV6-5 with TRBJ2-5; 7 positions agree with TRBD2. The CDR3 totals 14 residues. J was trimmed by 2 bases and V by 8 bases; bases with no gene match: 8. The germline gives CDR1 MNHEY, CDR2 SVGAGI. CDR3 nucleotide sequence: TGTGCCAGCGGGGAGGGGAATTTTCAAGAGACCCAGTACTTC. Translating it yields CASGEGNFQETQYF.

This sequence joins TRBV11-3 and TRBJ2-3, with 7 bases that match TRBD2. The trim removed 5 bases at V and 2 bases at J, leaving 7 bases unmatched. Germline V gene lookup returns CDR1 SGHNT and CDR2 YENEEA. The CDR3 runs to 15 residues. The CDR3 coding sequence is TGTGCCAGCAGCCCCGGCGGGGGTCCCACAGATACGCAGTATTTT. Translating it yields CASSPGGGPTDTQYF. The full variable domain, rest sourced from reference TRBV11-3 and TRBJ2-3, is EAGVVQSPRYKIIEKKQPVAFWCNPISGHNTLYWYLQNLGQGPELLIRYENEEAVDDSQLPKDRFSAERLKGVDSTLKIQPAELGDSAVYLCASSPGGGPTDTQYFGPGTRLTVL.

This rearrangement joins TRBV30 to TRBJ2-5; unclear D gene. Germline V lookup: CDR1 GTSNPN, CDR2 SVGIG (reference sequence). CDR3 length: 13 amino acids. Trimming took off 0 bases at V and 2 bases at J, with 7 bases between the two ends. The CDR3 spells CAWSVRQQETQYF. The CDR3 coding sequence is TGTGCCTGGAGTGTACGGCAGCAAGAGACCCAGTACTTC.

The V and J genes are TRBV7-2 and TRBJ2-5; the D is unclear. This CDR3 spans 15 amino acids. V dropped 5 bases and J dropped 0 bases, with 13 bases sitting between them. CDR1 SGHTA and CDR2 FQGNSA come from the germline V gene. The CDR3 region has the DNA TGTGCCAGCAGCCTCCAGATGGCGGACCAAGAGACCCAGTACTTC. Translating it yields CASSLQMADQETQYF. Drawing the rest from reference TRBV7-2 and TRBJ2-5, the complete variable domain is GAGVSQSPSNKVTEKGKDVELRCDPISGHTALYWYRQSLGQGLEFLIYFQGNSAPDKSGLPSDRFSAERTGGSVSTLTIQRTQQEDSAVYLCASSLQMADQETQYFGPGTRLLVL.

The V call is TRBV12-5, the J call TRBJ2-5; 9 bases are a match to TRBD1. The V and J ends lost 2 bases and 5 bases, in that order; junction bases with no gene match: 3. The CDR3 runs 14 residues. Germline V gene data show CDR1 as LGHNT and CDR2 as FRNRAP. CDR3 coding DNA: TGTGCTAGTGGTTTGAGTGACAGGGGGGAGACCCAGTACTTC. Translation gives CASGLSDRGETQYF.

The chain carries TRBV7-9 and TRBJ1-2; no clear D. The CDR3 consists of 13 residues. V was shortened by 11 bases and J by 2 bases, with 15 bases between the two germline ends. Germline V gene sequence: CDR1 SEHNR, CDR2 FQNEAQ (reference sequence). The chain's CDR3 is CALDRRSNYGYTF. DNA of the CDR3: TGTGCCCTAGACCGCCGCTCCAACTATGGCTACACCTTC.